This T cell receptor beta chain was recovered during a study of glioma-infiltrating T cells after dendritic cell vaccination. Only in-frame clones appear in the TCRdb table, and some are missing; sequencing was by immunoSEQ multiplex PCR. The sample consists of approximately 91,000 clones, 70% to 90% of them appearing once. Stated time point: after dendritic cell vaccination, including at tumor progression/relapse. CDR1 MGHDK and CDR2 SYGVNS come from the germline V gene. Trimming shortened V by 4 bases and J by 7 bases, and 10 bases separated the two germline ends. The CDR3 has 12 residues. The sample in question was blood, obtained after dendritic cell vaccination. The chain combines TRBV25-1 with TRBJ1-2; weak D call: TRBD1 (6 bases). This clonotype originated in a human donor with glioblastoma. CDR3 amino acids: CASSGDIGGYTF. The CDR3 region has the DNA TGTGCCAGCAGTGGGGACATCGGTGGCTACACCTTC.